Shown below are 17 T cell receptor beta chains from a single sample sequenced in a study of T cell responses to AZD1222 COVID-19 vaccine. TCRdb keeps only in-frame clones here, not all; method: immunoSEQ multiplex PCR. The sample lists some 98,000 clones; around nine tenths were seen once. The sequenced sample was peripheral blood, obtained on day 0 of AZD1222 vaccination. The receptors derive from an adult in good health.

The chain uses TRBV6-1 and TRBJ1-2; 9 bases are shared with TRBD1. This CDR3 has 16 residues. V lost 4 bases, J lost 5 bases, and 11 bases stayed unmatched. In germline, CDR1 is MNHNS, CDR2 SASEGT. This chain's CDR3 is CASSGGRTGERYGYTF. In DNA, the CDR3 is TGTGCCAGCAGTGGCGGTCGGACAGGGGAAAGGTATGGCTACACCTTC.

J is TRBJ2-7 and V is TRBV6-1; TRBD2 matches 12 bases. J lost 0 bases, V lost 3 bases, and 9 bases had no gene match. This CDR3 has 18 amino acids. CDR1 and CDR2 from the germline V gene are MNHNS and SASEGT. CDR3 amino acids: CASSDPGLAGASSYEQYF. The CDR3 region has the DNA TGTGCCAGCAGTGATCCGGGACTAGCGGGTGCTAGCTCCTACGAGCAGTACTTC.

The chain uses TRBV4-1 and TRBJ1-4; D gene unclear. The V gene's germline CDR1 is MGHRA and CDR2 YSYEKL. V lost 7 bases, J lost 4 bases, and 16 bases lay in between. This CDR3 contains 15 residues. The CDR3 protein is CASTTSWKSNEKLFF. The CDR3, as DNA: TGCGCCAGCACCACCTCCTGGAAAAGTAATGAAAAACTGTTTTTT.

The chain couples TRBV7-9 to TRBJ2-7; 8 bases align to TRBD2. J was trimmed by 5 bases and V by 5 bases; bases with no gene match: 14. The CDR3 totals 16 residues. CDR1 is SEHNR and CDR2 is FQNEAQ in the germline V gene (reference sequence). This CDR3 is CASSTQPGTRKNEQYF. In DNA form, the CDR3 reads TGTGCCAGCAGCACACAACCCGGGACTAGAAAAAACGAGCAGTACTTC.

This sequence joins TRBV4-3 and TRBJ2-7; 9 nucleotides line up with TRBD2. The trim removed 5 bases at V and 5 bases at J, leaving 4 bases unmatched. Germline assignment: CDR1 LGHNA and CDR2 YSLEER. This CDR3 comprises 13 residues. In DNA, the CDR3 is TGCGCCAGCAGCTACAAGCGGGGGGACGAGCAGTACTTC. Amino acid sequence: CASSYKRGDEQYF.

The chain links TRBV30 to TRBJ1-5; D gene ambiguous. Trimming removed 2 bases from V and 11 bases from J, with 16 bases in between. Germline V gives CDR1 GTSNPN, CDR2 SVGIG (reference sequence). This CDR3 spans 13 amino acids. The CDR3 region is CAWSPLEDTAQHF. The CDR3 nucleotides read TGTGCCTGGAGTCCCCTGGAAGATACGGCCCAGCATTTT.

The V call is TRBV28, the J call TRBJ1-6; weak D call: TRBD1 (6 bases). V shed 3 bases and J shed 10 bases, with 10 bases lying between them. The CDR3 totals 13 residues. Germline V gene lookup returns CDR1 MDHEN and CDR2 SYDVKM. This chain's CDR3 is CASSFPGHSPLHF. The CDR3 nucleotides read TGTGCCAGCAGTTTTCCGGGACACTCACCCCTCCACTTT. Combining the CDR3 with reference TRBV28 and TRBJ1-6 gives the whole variable domain DVKVTQSSRYLVKRTGEKVFLECVQDMDHENMFWYRQDPGLGLRLIYFSYDVKMKEKGDIPEGYSVSREKKERFSLILESASTNQTSMYLCASSFPGHSPLHFGNGTRLTVT.

The chain joins TRBV20-1 to TRBJ1-4, with TRBD1 identical over 8 bases. The V and J ends lost 6 bases and 1 base, in that order; junction bases with no gene match: 10. The germline gives CDR1 DFQATT, CDR2 SNEGSKA (reference sequence). CDR3 length: 16 residues. The CDR3 nucleotides read TGCAGTGCCAGTGGACAGGGTGCGATAACTAATGAAAAACTGTTTTTT. This encodes CSASGQGAITNEKLFF.

The rearrangement uses TRBV3-1 (or the pseudogene TRBV3-2) and TRBJ2-7; D is unclear. The CDR3 runs 13 residues. V was clipped by 0 bases and J by 4 bases, with 7 bases between them. Germline V gives CDR1 LGHDT, CDR2 YNNKEL (reference sequence). The CDR3 coding sequence is TGTGCCAGCAGCCAAGAATATACGTACGAGCAGTACTTC. Translated: CASSQEYTYEQYF.

The V and J genes are TRBV5-1 and TRBJ2-7, with D unresolved. The CDR3 has 13 amino acids. From germline, CDR1 is SGHRS and CDR2 YFSETQ. V was trimmed by 1 base and J by 6 bases, leaving 11 bases between them. CDR3 sequence reads: CASSLRSGSEQYF. CDR3 nucleotide sequence: TGCGCCAGCAGCTTGAGGTCAGGCTCCGAGCAGTACTTC. Full variable domain (rest looked up from reference TRBV5-1 and TRBJ2-7): KAGVTQTPRYLIKTRGQQVTLSCSPISGHRSVSWYQQTPGQGLQFLFEYFSETQRNKGNFPGRFSGRQFSNSRSEMNVSTLELGDSALYLCASSLRSGSEQYFGPGTRLTVT.

V gene TRBV7-3 combines with J gene TRBJ2-7; 10 bases are shared with TRBD1. The CDR3 contains 17 residues. The germline gives CDR1 SGHTA, CDR2 FQGTGA. With 4 bases clipped from V and 4 bases from J, the junction kept 13 bases outside the gene matches. The CDR3 sequence is CASSSSSGTGARYEQYF. The CDR3 DNA reads TGTGCCAGCAGCTCTTCCTCCGGGACAGGGGCCAGATACGAGCAGTACTTC.

The chain joins TRBV10-1 to TRBJ2-7; TRBD1 aligns across 8 bases. Per germline, CDR1 WNHNN and CDR2 SYGVQD (reference sequence). Trimming took 7 bases from V and 0 from J; bases not matched to a gene: 11. The CDR3 covers 16 residues. CDR3 sequence: CASIEGTGTSSYEQYF. As DNA, the CDR3 is TGCGCCAGCATCGAAGGGACAGGTACCAGCTCCTACGAGCAGTACTTC.

The rearrangement joins TRBV12-5 to TRBJ2-5; TRBD2 agrees at 9 bases. Germline V gene sequence: CDR1 LGHNT, CDR2 FRNRAP. CDR3 length: 16 amino acids. Trimming took 2 bases from V and 2 from J; bases not matched to a gene: 6. The CDR3 bases are TGTGCTAGTGGTTTGCTTTTAGCGGGGGTTCAAGAGACCCAGTACTTC. This encodes CASGLLLAGVQETQYF.

This chain joins TRBV5-1 and TRBJ2-1, with 10 bases lining up with TRBD2. The V and J ends lost 5 bases and 5 bases, in that order; junction bases with no gene match: 10. The germline V gene encodes CDR1 SGHRS and CDR2 YFSETQ. This CDR3 comprises 16 residues. The CDR3 nucleotides are TGCGCCAGCAGTCGAACACTAGCGGGGATTAACAATGAGCAGTTCTTC. Protein sequence: CASSRTLAGINNEQFF.

Turning to this clone: The CDR3 carries no conserved terminal phenylalanine or tryptophan, so it likely arises from a read error. The DNA is left out, because the CDR3 cannot be placed on it with certainty; the CDR3 is given as TCRdb lists it. The genes are TRBV29-1 and TRBJ1-2; TRBD1, as called in the table, went unchecked against the DNA. The length of the CDR3 is 9 amino acids, counting both ends. CDR1 and CDR2 (germline): SQVTM, ANQGSEA. The CDR3 here is CSVEEGHAV.

The chain joins TRBV19 to TRBJ1-5; D uncertain. Germline CDR1 and CDR2: LNHDA and SQIVND (reference sequence). V was trimmed by 3 bases and J by 0 bases, leaving 12 bases between them. This CDR3 is built from 16 residues. The CDR3 DNA reads TGTGCCAGTAGTATGGGCGGGGTCAATAGCAATCAGCCCCAGCATTTT. Amino acid sequence: CASSMGGVNSNQPQHF.

The J gene is TRBJ1-3, the V gene TRBV6-5; D is unresolved. Germline CDR1 reads MNHEY; CDR2 reads SVGAGI. V gave up 8 bases and J gave up 0 bases, with 14 bases separating them. CDR3 size: 15 residues. Written as DNA, the CDR3 is TGTGCCAGCGTGCCCCAAGTCGGCTCTGGAAACACCATATATTTT. It encodes CASVPQVGSGNTIYF.